The 30 T cell receptor beta chains below all came from one sample that was sequenced in a study of PD-1 blockade in classical Hodgkin lymphoma. Each patient's relapse followed autologous stem cell transplantation, and brentuximab vedotin exposure varied. Clones were read by immunoSEQ multiplex PCR, and TCRdb kept only the in-frame ones, dropping some. The sample contains 15,000 or so clones, over 60% of which appear only once. The material sequenced was peripheral blood mononuclear cells (PBMCs), taken at baseline. All receptors come from a human donor with classical Hodgkin lymphoma.

The genes are TRBV7-6 and TRBJ2-7; maybe TRBD2 (6 bases). The CDR3 covers 14 residues. The V and J ends lost 4 bases and 0 bases respectively, with 10 bases between them. Germline loops: CDR1 SGHVS, CDR2 FNYEAQ. CDR3 coding DNA: TGTGCCAGCAGCTCGACTAGTTACTCCTACGAGCAGTACTTC. Residues: CASSSTSYSYEQYF.

This chain uses TRBV14 with TRBJ2-2; perhaps TRBD1 as D (5 bases). V lost 3 bases and J lost 2, with 10 bases in between. CDR1 and CDR2 (germline): SGHDN, FVKESK. The CDR3 length is 15 residues. Here the CDR3 DNA reads TGTGCCAGCAGCCAGTGGGGCGGAAACACCGGGGAGCTGTTTTTT. Translated, it gives CASSQWGGNTGELFF.

In its sample, this clone ranks as medium-sized. This chain uses TRBV29-1 with TRBJ2-7; maybe TRBD2 (5 bases). Germline CDR1 reads SQVTM; CDR2 reads ANQGSEA. This CDR3 is built from 13 residues. V was trimmed by 5 bases and J by 4 bases, leaving 15 bases between them. CDR3 coding DNA: TGCAGCGTTACCGGGCCCCGGGGATACGAGCAGTACTTC. Translated: CSVTGPRGYEQYF.

The gene calls are TRBV19 and TRBJ2-3; 8 positions agree with TRBD1. Germline V gives CDR1 LNHDA, CDR2 SQIVND (reference sequence). With 4 bases clipped from V and 2 bases from J, the junction kept 8 bases outside the gene matches. The CDR3 runs to 16 residues. CDR3 bases: TGTGCCAGTAGTACTCGGACAGGGTCGAACACAGATACGCAGTATTTT. Its translation is CASSTRTGSNTDTQYF.

This sequence joins TRBV4-1 and TRBJ2-7; 8 positions agree with TRBD1. Germline V gene lookup returns CDR1 MGHRA and CDR2 YSYEKL. V lost 1 base, J lost 5 bases, and 7 bases stayed unmatched. The CDR3 is 15 residues long. The CDR3 loop is CASSQVPGGFDEQYF. The CDR3 coding sequence is TGCGCCAGCAGCCAAGTACCAGGGGGCTTCGACGAGCAGTACTTC.

The rearrangement joins TRBV6-1 to TRBJ2-5; 7 nucleotides agree with TRBD1. The tail of the sequence fits TRBJ2-7 better, so the J call may be wrong. The CDR3 contains 14 residues. CDR1 and CDR2 (germline): MNHNS, SASEGT. Here the CDR3 reads CASSGTGFPYEQYF. The CDR3 region has the DNA TGTGCCAGCAGTGGGACAGGCTTTCCCTACGAGCAGTACTTC.

This clone was seen a handful of times. V gene TRBV19 combines with J gene TRBJ1-2; D is uncertain. CDR1 is LNHDA, CDR2 SQIVND, per germline (reference sequence). Trimming removed 3 bases from V and 6 bases from J, with 11 bases in between. The CDR3 consists of 13 residues. Written as DNA, the CDR3 is TGTGCCAGTAGTATCCCGACTGGCCATGGCTACACCTTC. Amino acid sequence: CASSIPTGHGYTF.

Judged by abundance, this clone is medium-sized. The chain recombines TRBV28 with TRBJ1-5, with 7 positions matching TRBD1. Germline V gene sequence: CDR1 MDHEN, CDR2 SYDVKM. This CDR3 region has 16 residues. V trimming: 5 bases; J trimming: 3 bases; junction bases outside the gene matches: 10. The CDR3 is CASSPGTVQHNQPQHF. In nucleotides, the CDR3 is TGTGCCAGCAGTCCGGGGACAGTCCAGCACAATCAGCCCCAGCATTTT.

The rearrangement uses TRBV15 and TRBJ2-3; 7 bases match TRBD2. CDR3 length: 13 amino acids. Germline V lookup: CDR1 LNHNV, CDR2 YYDKDF (reference sequence). V was pared by 6 bases and J by 2 bases, with 2 bases of the junction left unmatched. CDR3 residues: CATRSGTTDTQYF. The DNA of the CDR3 is TGTGCCACCAGGAGCGGGACCACAGATACGCAGTATTTT.

In DNA form, the CDR3 reads TGTGCCAGTTGGGCAGGGGACCTCTCCTACAATGAGCAGTTCTTC. This codes for CASWAGDLSYNEQFF. V gene TRBV28 combines with J gene TRBJ2-1; D perhaps matches TRBD1 (6 bases). The germline V gene encodes CDR1 MDHEN and CDR2 SYDVKM. The CDR3 runs to 15 residues. Trimming stripped 9 bases from V and 0 bases from J, with 15 bases between. The full variable domain, in which reference TRBV28 and TRBJ2-1 provide the parts outside the CDR3, is DVKVTQSSRYLVKRTGEKVFLECVQDMDHENMFWYRQDPGLGLRLIYFSYDVKMKEKGDIPEGYSVSREKKERFSLILESASTNQTSMYLCASWAGDLSYNEQFFGPGTRLTVL.

This clone has a handful of counts. This sample includes further DNA sequences coding for the same CDR3. The chain links TRBV19 to TRBJ2-7; 7 nucleotides agree with TRBD1. The CDR3 sequence is 13 residues long. Trimming at V came to 2 bases and at J to 3 bases, leaving 1 base not matched to a gene. Germline CDR1 and CDR2: LNHDA and SQIVND (reference sequence). CDR3 sequence reads: CASSIRQGYEQYF. The DNA of the CDR3 is TGTGCCAGTAGTATAAGACAGGGCTACGAGCAGTACTTC.

The chain carries TRBV6-4 and TRBJ2-1; 10 bases agree with TRBD2. The CDR3 sequence is 15 residues long. J lost 9 bases, V lost 5 bases, and 10 bases had no gene match. CDR1 is MRHNA, CDR2 SNTAGT, per germline. The CDR3 loop is CASSSPAGGPGEQFF. CDR3 DNA: TGTGCCAGCAGTTCACCAGCGGGAGGGCCTGGTGAGCAGTTCTTC.

This clone was recorded a few times. The gene calls are TRBV19 and TRBJ1-5; D may be TRBD1 (5 bases). V gave up 1 base and J gave up 3 bases, with 13 bases separating them. The germline gives CDR1 LNHDA, CDR2 SQIVND (reference sequence). This CDR3 region has 16 residues. The CDR3, as DNA: TGTGCCAGTAGTATAGGGTCGTCAGGGTTCAATCAGCCCCAGCATTTT. Encoded protein: CASSIGSSGFNQPQHF.

This clone was observed a few times. The CDR3 loop reads CASSQQGDPAQHF. The CDR3 bases are TGTGCCAGCAGCCAGCAGGGGGACCCGGCCCAGCATTTT. The genes are TRBV6-5 and TRBJ1-5; TRBD1 matches 7 bases. The CDR3 extends over 13 amino acids. Germline-derived CDR1 and CDR2 are MNHEY and SVGAGI. V lost 6 bases to trimming and J lost 11 bases; unmatched junction nucleotides: 10.

A single count supports this clone. The chain couples TRBV9 to TRBJ2-3; TRBD2 aligns across 9 bases. The CDR3 totals 15 residues. J gave up 2 bases and V 2 bases, and 3 bases lay outside the gene matches. Germline assignment: CDR1 SGDLS and CDR2 YYNGEE. The CDR3 DNA follows: TGTGCCAGCAGCGTGCTAGCGGGACTCACAGATACGCAGTATTTT. This codes for CASSVLAGLTDTQYF.

There are a few counts of this clone. This chain joins TRBV6-1 and TRBJ2-7; 7 bases align to TRBD1. Germline CDR1 reads MNHNS; CDR2 reads SASEGT. This CDR3 has 13 residues. The J segment lost 3 bases and the V segment lost 7 bases, leaving 6 bases of the junction unmatched. CDR3 DNA sequence: TGTGCCAGCATTAGGGCAGGGGGCTACGAGCAGTACTTC. Translated, it gives CASIRAGGYEQYF.

This clone is labeled as medium-sized (0.01 to 0.1%). The chain combines TRBV6-6 with TRBJ2-7; D unclear. V was trimmed by 6 bases and J by 6 bases, leaving 12 bases between them. This CDR3 region has 12 residues. The V gene's germline CDR1 is MNHNY and CDR2 SVGAGI (reference sequence). The CDR3 reads CASSPSLSEQYF. Here the CDR3 DNA reads TGTGCCAGCAGCCCGTCCCTTTCCGAGCAGTACTTC.

This chain uses TRBV29-1 with TRBJ2-7; 7 bases map to TRBD2. The germline gives CDR1 SQVTM, CDR2 ANQGSEA. The ends lost 4 bases at V and 1 base at J; junction bases unmatched: 10. This CDR3 is built from 15 residues. The DNA for the CDR3 is TGCAGCGTTGGGACCCTTAGCGGGCTTTCCTACGAGCAGTACTTC. Protein product: CSVGTLSGLSYEQYF.

This chain joins TRBV5-6 and TRBJ1-2; 7 nucleotides match TRBD1. Germline values: CDR1 SGHDT, CDR2 YYEEEE. Losses at the gene ends were 3 bases for V and 0 bases for J; bases not matched to a gene: 2. The CDR3 has 14 residues. CDR3 in amino acids: CASSYGQANYGYTF. In DNA form, the CDR3 reads TGTGCCAGCAGCTACGGACAGGCTAACTATGGCTACACCTTC.

Sample share makes this clone medium-sized. The rearrangement links TRBV7-6 to TRBJ2-4, with D uncertain. Germline lookup yields CDR1 SGHVS and CDR2 FNYEAQ. The CDR3 is 16 residues long. Trimming removed 4 bases at V and 0 bases at J, with 13 bases between. The CDR3 DNA is TGTGCCAGCAGCTCCCGTGGTGTCCAAGCCAAAAACATTCAGTACTTC. The encoded protein is CASSSRGVQAKNIQYF.

This clone was recorded only once. The chain links TRBV4-1 to TRBJ2-1, with 7 bases fitting TRBD2. The germline gives CDR1 MGHRA, CDR2 YSYEKL. V lost 5 bases and J lost 3; bases outside the gene matches: 10. CDR3 length: 16 amino acids. For the CDR3, the DNA is TGCGCCAGCAGCGCGTGGGAGCGGGACCTCTACAATGAGCAGTTCTTC. This gives the protein CASSAWERDLYNEQFF.

The rearrangement uses TRBV11-2 and TRBJ2-1, with D tentatively TRBD1 (5 bases). The CDR3 is 14 amino acids. The germline V and J ends were trimmed by 4 bases and 7 bases, with 14 bases remaining between them. From germline, CDR1 is SGHAT and CDR2 FQNNGV. This CDR3 is CASSSPRDGNEQFF. The CDR3 DNA reads TGTGCCAGCAGCTCGCCCAGGGATGGGAATGAGCAGTTCTTC.

The V gene is TRBV5-1, the J gene TRBJ1-1, with D possibly being TRBD1 (5 bases). The germline gives CDR1 SGHRS, CDR2 YFSETQ. V shed 4 bases and J shed 1 base, with 11 bases lying between them. CDR3 length: 14 residues. Written as DNA, the CDR3 is TGCGCCAGCAGCCCGGGACCCTCGAACACTGAAGCTTTCTTT. This gives the protein CASSPGPSNTEAFF.

This chain uses TRBV4-1 with TRBJ1-5; D is uncertain. The CDR3 sequence is 16 residues long. Germline lookup yields CDR1 MGHRA and CDR2 YSYEKL. V was cut by 1 base and J by 3 bases, with 13 bases left in between. CDR3 bases: TGCGCCAGCAGCCAAGCGGGCGGGCTTGACAATCAGCCCCAGCATTTT. Translating gives CASSQAGGLDNQPQHF.

As DNA, the CDR3 is TGTGCCAGCAGTGGATCGATAGCGGGAGGTCAGGGGACCCAGTACTTC. The encoded protein is CASSGSIAGGQGTQYF. The chain is built from TRBV6-1 and TRBJ2-5; 10 bases are shared with TRBD2. Germline V CDR1 and CDR2: MNHNS, SASEGT. This CDR3 region has 16 residues. V gave up 4 bases and J gave up 7 bases; unmatched junction bases: 12.

Only a few counts were recorded for this clone. The rearrangement links TRBV7-8 to TRBJ2-6; TRBD1 might be the D (6 bases). CDR1 is SGHVS, CDR2 FQNEAQ, per germline. Trimming stripped 4 bases from V and 1 base from J, with 20 bases between. The CDR3 spans 19 residues. CDR3: CASSSEIAGVDSGANVLTF. Written as DNA, the CDR3 is TGTGCCAGCAGCTCCGAAATCGCAGGGGTCGATTCTGGGGCCAACGTCCTGACTTTC.

CDR3 protein: CASSLEAGVVTEAFF. CDR3 nucleotide sequence: TGTGCCAGCAGCTTAGAGGCGGGGGTGGTTACTGAAGCTTTCTTT. The genes are TRBV7-8 and TRBJ1-1; possible D gene TRBD1, 5 bases. The CDR3 contains 15 residues. Germline values: CDR1 SGHVS, CDR2 FQNEAQ. V dropped 1 base and J dropped 5 bases, with 14 bases sitting between them.

The rearrangement uses TRBV6-6 and TRBJ1-1; D may be TRBD1 (6 bases). The CDR3 spans 14 residues. Per the germline V gene, CDR1 is MNHNY and CDR2 is SVGAGI (reference sequence). V lost 2 bases, J lost 4 bases, and 11 bases lay in between. The CDR3 nucleotides are TGTGCCAGCAGTTACAGACAGGCCGGCACTGAAGCTTTCTTT. Translated, it gives CASSYRQAGTEAFF.

V is TRBV7-8 and J is TRBJ2-7; 10 bases map to TRBD2. Trimming at V came to 5 bases and at J to 6 bases, leaving 13 bases not matched to a gene. CDR3 length: 16 amino acids. The V gene's germline CDR1 is SGHVS and CDR2 FQNEAQ. Written as DNA, the CDR3 is TGTGCCAGCAGCCGCACTCCGGGACTAGCGACCCTCGAGCAGTACTTC. It encodes CASSRTPGLATLEQYF.

As for this clone: In the same sample, other DNA sequences code for this CDR3. The V gene is TRBV6-5, the J gene TRBJ2-5, with D possibly being TRBD1 (6 bases). Germline V gene sequence: CDR1 MNHEY, CDR2 SVGAGI. This CDR3 comprises 13 residues. V shed 5 bases and J shed 5 bases, with 12 bases lying between them. CDR3 DNA sequence: TGTGCCAGCAGTCCCTCAGGGGCGGAGACCCAGTACTTC. Translated, it gives CASSPSGAETQYF.